The source of this T cell receptor beta chain is a study of cytomegalovirus exposure and HLA in healthy donors. Study-wide results and limits: Specificity for CMV antigens was confirmed in vitro for a few of the CMV-associated chains.

The CDR3 length is 18 residues. Germline V gives CDR1 LNHNV, CDR2 YYDKDF (reference sequence). V shed 0 bases and J 5 bases; nucleotides not matched to a gene: 8. Sequenced by immunoSEQ multiplex PCR; TCRdb stores in-frame clones only, minus some. The sample lists 250,000 to 350,000 clones, more than 75% occurring once. A remark on this clone: Antigen unknown.

The rearrangement joins TRBV15 to TRBJ2-1, with 12 positions matching TRBD2. The clonotype was recovered from a woman aged 18 to 35 in good health and CMV-seronegative. Sequencing was performed on PBMCs. In nucleotides, the CDR3 is TGTGCCACCAGCAGAGATCCCCCCGGACTAGCGGGGCACAATGAGCAGTTCTTC. Residues: CATSRDPPGLAGHNEQFF.